These 4 T cell receptor beta chains were all obtained from the same sample, sequenced in a study of T cells in Graves' hyperthyroidism and ophthalmopathy. RNA transcripts provided the source from which TCR beta CDR3 regions were amplified. HTBI primers were the set used in a first-round RT-PCR of the TCR CDR3. MiXCR, applied by TCRdb to the multiplex PCR reads, yields one record per CDR3 protein. The data show 500,000 to 600,000 distinct CDR3 sequences, 40% to 50% seen once. The sequenced material came from peripheral blood or thyroid tissue (not recorded which). These receptors were collected from an adult woman with Graves' disease, either hyperthyroidism or ophthalmopathy (not recorded which).

This clonotype was seen many times. This rearrangement joins TRBV19 to TRBJ1-1; TRBD1 agrees at 8 bases. The V gene's germline CDR1 is LNHDA and CDR2 SQIVND (reference sequence). V lost 10 bases and J lost 1; bases outside the gene matches: 8. This CDR3 is 14 amino acids long. The CDR3 coding sequence is TGTGCCACCCGCGGGACAGGAACGAACACTGAAGCTTTCTTT. As protein: CATRGTGTNTEAFF.

In DNA, the CDR3 is TGTGCCAGCAGTTTAGGACACCATCCCCAAGAGACCCAGTACTTC. It yields the protein CASSLGHHPQETQYF. The chain carries TRBV2 and TRBJ2-5; D perhaps matches TRBD1 (5 bases). The germline gives CDR1 SNHLY, CDR2 FYNNEI. V lost 5 bases and J lost 1, with 14 bases in between. The length of the CDR3 is 15 residues.

This clonotype has only a few counts. This chain uses TRBV7-9 with TRBJ2-6, with D hard to call. Trimming stripped 5 bases from V and 4 bases from J, with 9 bases between. CDR3 length equals 14 residues. Per the germline V gene, CDR1 is SEHNR and CDR2 is FQNEAQ (reference sequence). The CDR3: CASSPPSGANVLTF. For the CDR3, the DNA is TGTGCCAGCAGCCCCCCTTCGGGGGCCAACGTCCTGACTTTC.

This clonotype occurred a few times. The rearrangement joins TRBV7-6 to TRBJ2-6, with 7 bases that match TRBD1. CDR3 length equals 19 residues. CDR1 SGHVS and CDR2 FNYEAQ come from the germline V gene. Trimming took 3 bases from V and 2 from J; bases not matched to a gene: 13. In DNA form, the CDR3 reads TGTGCCAGCAGCTTCTACACCGGGACAGTAGGGGCTGGGGCCAACGTCCTGACTTTC. Protein sequence: CASSFYTGTVGAGANVLTF.